The 13 T cell receptor beta chains listed next were all sequenced from one sample in a study of vaccination and CD4 T cells after COVID-19. Described treatment: approximately nine-day PBMC culture with coronavirus spike peptide pools or control peptides (ViraFEST assay). Before the COVID-19 pandemic (2011-2018), CD4+ T cells were obtained from the unexposed donor. Scientists ran DNA taken from cultured CD4+ T cells through the Oncomine TCR Beta short-read assay for sequencing. MiXCR was run by TCRdb on the PCR reads, yielding one entry per CDR3 protein. The table lists about 7,100 distinct CDR3 sequences, around 45% of them singletons. Their antigens are not known. The source material was CD4+ T cells from blood, cultured in vitro. The receptors derive from a human donor in good health.

V usage is TRBV5-1 and J usage is TRBJ1-2; tentative D call: TRBD1 (5 bases). This CDR3 has 14 residues. CDR1 SGHRS and CDR2 YFSETQ come from the germline V gene. With 1 base removed from V and 4 bases from J, the gap between germline ends came to 11 bases. CDR3 in amino acids: CASSLQGPPYGYTF. The CDR3 region has the DNA TGCGCCAGCAGCTTGCAGGGCCCCCCCTATGGCTACACCTTC.

V usage is TRBV30 and J usage is TRBJ1-1; D is uncertain. Germline CDR1 is GTSNPN and CDR2 is SVGIG (reference sequence). Trimming shortened V by 3 bases and J by 7 bases, and 9 bases separated the two germline ends. The CDR3 runs 11 residues. The CDR3, as DNA: TGTGCCTGGAGAGGAGAGTATGAAGCTTTCTTT. This codes for CAWRGEYEAFF.

This clonotype was picked up a small number of times. This sequence joins TRBV20-1 and TRBJ1-5; 7 nucleotides agree with TRBD1. The CDR3 length is 14 residues. Germline V gene sequence: CDR1 DFQATT, CDR2 SNEGSKA (reference sequence). Losses at the gene ends were 5 bases for V and 5 bases for J; bases not matched to a gene: 9. CDR3 sequence (DNA): TGCAGTGCTCCTGAACCGGGACAGTATCAGCCCCAGCATTTT. Translated: CSAPEPGQYQPQHF.

CDR3 in amino acids: CATSDPGQVEETQYF. In DNA form, the CDR3 reads TGTGCCACCAGTGATCCGGGACAGGTAGAAGAGACCCAGTACTTC. J is TRBJ2-5 and V is TRBV24-1; 8 bases are a match to TRBD1. CDR3 size: 15 residues. Trimming took 3 bases from V and 3 from J; bases not matched to a gene: 5. The V gene's germline CDR1 is KGHDR and CDR2 SFDVKD.

The chain links TRBV6-1 to TRBJ1-6; the D is unclear. The CDR3 loop spans 13 amino acids. Between the trimmed V and J ends, which lost 7 bases and 6 bases, there was a span of 10 bases. Germline CDR1 MNHNS, CDR2 SASEGT. The chain's CDR3 is CASISGVNSPLHF. The DNA for the CDR3 is TGTGCCAGCATCTCTGGGGTTAATTCACCCCTCCACTTT.

V and J are TRBV19 and TRBJ2-1, with TRBD2 matching over 11 bases. From germline, CDR1 is LNHDA and CDR2 SQIVND (reference sequence). The J segment lost 5 bases and the V segment lost 4 bases, leaving 7 bases of the junction unmatched. This CDR3 contains 16 residues. CDR3 loop: CASSSLLAGVHNEQFF. The DNA for the CDR3 is TGTGCCAGTAGTAGCCTACTAGCGGGGGTTCACAATGAGCAGTTCTTC. The full variable domain, rest sourced from reference TRBV19 and TRBJ2-1, is DGGITQSPKYLFRKEGQNVTLSCEQNLNHDAMYWYRQDPGQGLRLIYYSQIVNDFQKGDIAEGYSVSREKKESFPLTVTSAQKNPTAFYLCASSSLLAGVHNEQFFGPGTRLTVL.

This clonotype was recorded a few times. The chain uses TRBV20-1 and TRBJ2-2, with no clear D. The CDR3 spans 14 residues. The ends were cut back, 0 bases at V and 1 base at J, with 6 bases in the middle. Per germline, CDR1 DFQATT and CDR2 SNEGSKA (reference sequence). The DNA for the CDR3 is TGCAGTGCTAGAGAACCAAGGAACACCGGGGAGCTGTTTTTT. It is translated as CSAREPRNTGELFF.

This clonotype has only a few counts. The chain combines TRBV6-7 with TRBJ1-1; 7 bases fit TRBD1. Being an ORF, TRBV6-7 has a function that is uncertain. J was trimmed by 4 bases and V by 4 bases; bases with no gene match: 6. This CDR3 comprises 14 residues. CDR3 sequence: CASSLSDRTTEAFF. In DNA, the CDR3 is TGTGCCAGCAGTTTATCGGACAGGACCACTGAAGCTTTCTTT.

This clonotype ranks as large. The chain employs TRBV9 and TRBJ1-6; 7 bases are a match to TRBD1. The CDR3 covers 14 residues. The germline V gene encodes CDR1 SGDLS and CDR2 YYNGEE. V lost 3 bases to trimming and J lost 14 bases; unmatched junction nucleotides: 11. Written as DNA, the CDR3 is TGTGCCAGCAGCGCGATTCCAAGGGGGCAGGCCCTCCACTTT. Its translation: CASSAIPRGQALHF.

The chain combines TRBV5-8 with TRBJ2-5, with TRBD1 as a possible D gene (7 bases). CDR1 is SGHTS and CDR2 is YDEGEE in the germline V gene. This CDR3 is built from 14 residues. V lost 4 bases to trimming and J lost 2 bases, with 12 bases between them. This CDR3 is CASSRGTAQETQYF. The CDR3 coding sequence is TGTGCCAGCAGCCGGGGGACAGCACAAGAGACCCAGTACTTC.

This clonotype was observed a handful of times. The V and J genes are TRBV7-2 and TRBJ1-5; D unresolved. Trimming removed 7 bases from V and 1 base from J, with 11 bases in between. This CDR3 spans 14 amino acids. CDR1 is SGHTA, CDR2 FQGNSA, per germline. CDR3: CASTQTGSNQPQHF. In DNA, the CDR3 is TGTGCCAGCACTCAAACGGGAAGCAATCAGCCCCAGCATTTT.

This clonotype was counted a few times. This chain joins TRBV6-5 and TRBJ1-5, with unresolved D. V lost 2 bases to trimming and J lost 6 bases, with 8 bases between them. This CDR3 region has 13 residues. Germline V gives CDR1 MNHEY, CDR2 SVGAGI. The CDR3 sequence: CASSYRETQPQHF. The CDR3 DNA reads as TGTGCCAGCAGTTACAGGGAAACTCAGCCCCAGCATTTT.

This clonotype appeared a few times. The gene calls are TRBV7-8 and TRBJ1-5; D is uncertain. Germline values: CDR1 SGHVS, CDR2 FQNEAQ. The CDR3 runs to 14 residues. Trimming stripped 3 bases from V and 4 bases from J, with 10 bases between. In DNA, the CDR3 is TGTGCCAGCAGCTTGGGTCAGATGAATCAGCCCCAGCATTTT. Encoded protein: CASSLGQMNQPQHF.